The text below deals with one T cell receptor beta chain. Its target is unknown. The entry originates in a study of T-cell memory formation after mild COVID-19. Study information: Clusters were largely donor specific. Study-level findings and limits: For contracting clones, CD4+ ones sat mainly in CM and EM, CD8+ in EMRA. Detection of some responders pre-infection suggested pre-existing cross-reactive memory T cells participated. Clones contracting day 15 to 85 were balanced CD4/CD8; later expanders leaned CD4+.

The V and J ends lost 5 bases and 0 bases respectively, with 11 bases between them. Germline loops: CDR1 SEHNR, CDR2 FQNEAQ (reference sequence). CDR3 length: 15 residues. TCRdb redid the calling of the 5' RACE reads with MiXCR, one entry per CDR3 protein. The sample yields 75,000 to 95,000 distinct CDR3 sequences, less than 15% seen once. Sequencing was done on a sample of PBMCs or a T cell subset sorted from them (not recorded which). This sequence was found in an adult woman who had mild COVID-19 (a few samples of this study predate the infection). Cell type and time point are not known. The gene calls are TRBV7-9 and TRBJ2-1, with D unclear. The CDR3 coding sequence is TGTGCCAGCAGCCATGTCCGGGTCTCCTACAATGAGCAGTTCTTC. Translation gives CASSHVRVSYNEQFF.